The 28 T cell receptor beta chains below come from one sample, sequenced in a study of regulatory T cells in long-lasting Graves disease (dated by TCRdb to the early 2020s). Library preparation used multiplex PCR. Reads for this sample came from an Illumina HiSeq 4000. CDR3 regions were amplified by Arm-PCR with iRepertoire HTBI primers to construct TCR beta libraries. TCRdb trimmed public reads at Q25 via fastp, called clones via MiXCR and kept in-frame beta chains. Merged by CDR3 protein, the rows form single entries marked with the most common genes and DNA. Present in this sample are 350,000 to 500,000 distinct CDR3 sequences, approximately 16% of which were seen just once. The biggest ten clones account for roughly 10% of the sample. The sample's time point label, decoded: newly diagnosed GD, antithyroid drugs for less than 3 months. For both TCR sequencing and RNA sequencing, RNA was extracted from PBMCs using TRIzol.

This sample also appeared in a second study, on T cells in Graves' hyperthyroidism and ophthalmopathy.

The sequenced sample was peripheral blood mononuclear cells (PBMCs), obtained at new diagnosis, from a patient treated with antithyroid drugs. The receptor source for this set is a woman aged 25-40 years with Graves disease. Donor details come from another sample of the same person, matched by shared clones.

This clonotype was picked up a small number of times. The rearrangement uses TRBV5-1 and TRBJ1-1, with D perhaps matching TRBD1 (5 bases). The germline V gene encodes CDR1 SGHRS and CDR2 YFSETQ. The ends were cut back, 4 bases at V and 1 base at J, with 20 bases in the middle. This CDR3 has 17 amino acids. CDR3 sequence (DNA): TGCGCCAGCAGCCCCGGACCCCGTGGGGCGGGGAACACTGAAGCTTTCTTT. Its translation is CASSPGPRGAGNTEAFF.

This clonotype occurred a few times. The J gene is TRBJ1-5, the V gene TRBV15; D unclear. Germline V gives CDR1 LNHNV, CDR2 YYDKDF (reference sequence). Trimming cost V 5 bases and J 5 bases, with 10 bases left between them. CDR3 length equals 13 residues. The CDR3 region is CATSVDSYQPQHF. DNA for the CDR3: TGTGCCACCAGCGTTGATTCATATCAGCCCCAGCATTTT.

In this sample, this clonotype turned up many times. This chain uses TRBV12-3 or TRBV12-4 with TRBJ2-1; 9 positions agree with TRBD1. V lost 3 bases, J lost 5 bases, and 5 bases stayed unmatched. The CDR3 extends over 15 amino acids. The CDR3 reads CASSFEQGADNEQFF. CDR3 DNA: TGTGCCAGCAGTTTTGAACAGGGGGCGGACAATGAGCAGTTCTTC.

This clonotype was detected many times. In nucleotides, the CDR3 is TGCAGTGCTAGGATCCGGGACAGGGGCTACGAGCAGTACTTC. Protein: CSARIRDRGYEQYF. The rearrangement joins TRBV20-1 to TRBJ2-7; 10 bases agree with TRBD1. The CDR3 contains 14 residues. V lost 3 bases to trimming and J lost 3 bases; unmatched junction nucleotides: 5. CDR1 is DFQATT and CDR2 is SNEGSKA in the germline V gene (reference sequence).

This chain connects TRBV6-2 or TRBV6-3 to TRBJ1-1; no clear D. Germline assignment: CDR1 MNHEY and CDR2 SVGEGT. The V end was cut by 4 bases, the J end by 0 bases, with 6 bases between. The CDR3 runs 13 residues. The chain's CDR3 is CASSWQMNTEAFF. The DNA of the CDR3 is TGTGCCAGCAGTTGGCAAATGAACACTGAAGCTTTCTTT.

This clonotype has at least ten counts. The V and J genes are TRBV28 and TRBJ1-5; 8 bases match TRBD1. V lost 7 bases and J lost 5; bases outside the gene matches: 13. CDR1 MDHEN and CDR2 SYDVKM come from the germline V gene. The CDR3 is made up of 16 amino acids. The DNA for the CDR3 is TGTGCCAGCACTACCTCCGGACAGGGAGGTCATCAGCCCCAGCATTTT. Protein: CASTTSGQGGHQPQHF.

The chain combines TRBV7-9 with TRBJ2-1; no firm D call. The CDR3 extends over 12 amino acids. From germline, CDR1 is SEHNR and CDR2 FQNEAQ (reference sequence). V was shortened by 3 bases and J by 7 bases, with 7 bases between the two germline ends. CDR3 in amino acids: CASSFPGNEQFF. The CDR3 DNA reads as TGTGCCAGCAGCTTCCCTGGGAATGAGCAGTTCTTC.

In its sample, this clonotype was seen many times. V is TRBV3-1 and J is TRBJ2-1; 7 bases are shared with TRBD1. The CDR3 consists of 17 residues. Per the germline V gene, CDR1 is LGHDT and CDR2 is YNNKEL (reference sequence). V lost 0 bases to trimming and J lost 0 bases; unmatched junction nucleotides: 5. The CDR3 region has the DNA TGTGCCAGCAGCCAAGATCGAGACAGGGTCTCCTACAATGAGCAGTTCTTC. Its translation is CASSQDRDRVSYNEQFF.

The CDR3 nucleotides read TGTGCCACCAGTGACTACCCCTCGGGCGAGCAGTACTTC. Encoded protein: CATSDYPSGEQYF. V is TRBV24-1 and J is TRBJ2-7; D not resolved. This CDR3 region has 13 residues. CDR1 and CDR2 (germline): KGHDR, SFDVKD. With 4 bases removed from V and 6 bases from J, the gap between germline ends came to 12 bases.

This clonotype was counted between two and nine times. The gene calls are TRBV4-1 and TRBJ2-5; 12 bases align to TRBD2. Germline trimming cut 3 bases from V and 5 bases from J; bases unmatched to any gene: 10. This CDR3 spans 17 amino acids. In germline, CDR1 is MGHRA, CDR2 YSYEKL. The CDR3 is CASSHKRTSGTGETQYF. The CDR3 nucleotides are TGCGCCAGCAGCCACAAAAGGACTAGCGGGACCGGGGAGACCCAGTACTTC.

This clonotype was seen ten or more times. The rearrangement uses TRBV7-2 and TRBJ2-1; 11 bases line up with TRBD2. The CDR3 is 17 amino acids. Germline assignment: CDR1 SGHTA and CDR2 FQGNSA. V was pared by 2 bases and J by 3 bases, with 6 bases of the junction left unmatched. This chain's CDR3 is CASSLSSGRVGYNEQFF. The CDR3 DNA reads as TGTGCCAGCAGCTTAAGTAGCGGGAGGGTAGGCTACAATGAGCAGTTCTTC.

Many counts were recorded for this clonotype. The rearrangement uses TRBV20-1 and TRBJ2-7; D might be TRBD2 (6 bases). Trimming left V 6 bases short and J 3 bases short, with 15 bases between. This CDR3 spans 13 amino acids. Germline V gene lookup returns CDR1 DFQATT and CDR2 SNEGSKA (reference sequence). CDR3 loop: CSAPPRESYEQYF. CDR3 nucleotide sequence: TGCAGTGCCCCCCCGCGGGAAAGCTACGAGCAGTACTTC.

In this sample, this clonotype turned up many times. The V gene is TRBV2, the J gene TRBJ2-5; D is ambiguous. The CDR3 sequence is 14 residues long. In germline, CDR1 is SNHLY, CDR2 FYNNEI. Trimming took 7 bases from V and 5 from J, leaving 17 bases between them. The CDR3 DNA sequence: TGTGCCAGCACTCCAATCAGTTTTACGGAGACCCAGTACTTC. Translated, it gives CASTPISFTETQYF.

This clonotype showed up just a few times. The chain links TRBV3-1 to TRBJ2-7; the match to TRBD2 covers 7 bases. CDR1 is LGHDT, CDR2 YNNKEL, per germline (reference sequence). V lost 4 bases, J lost 4 bases, and 7 bases stayed unmatched. The CDR3 consists of 14 residues. The CDR3 region is CASSPGTIRYEQYF. Here the CDR3 DNA reads TGTGCCAGCAGCCCCGGGACTATTCGGTACGAGCAGTACTTC.

The V and J genes are TRBV5-1 and TRBJ2-2; 7 bases fit TRBD1. The V gene end was trimmed by 6 bases and the J gene end by 3 bases; junction bases not matched to a gene: 5. This CDR3 spans 14 amino acids. The germline V gene encodes CDR1 SGHRS and CDR2 YFSETQ. CDR3 DNA sequence: TGCGCCAGCACCGACAGGGATTACACCGGGGAGCTGTTTTTT. This codes for CASTDRDYTGELFF.

Only a few counts were recorded for this clonotype. The rearrangement uses TRBV20-1 and TRBJ1-4; the D gene is possibly TRBD1 (5 bases). This CDR3 has 16 amino acids. Germline V gene sequence: CDR1 DFQATT, CDR2 SNEGSKA (reference sequence). Trimming took off 0 bases at V and 7 bases at J, with 18 bases between the two ends. CDR3 in amino acids: CSARDISGARGEKLFF. CDR3 in DNA: TGCAGTGCTAGAGATATAAGTGGGGCCCGGGGTGAAAAACTGTTTTTT.

This clonotype has at least ten counts. The chain links TRBV18 to TRBJ2-1; D not resolved. V was pared by 2 bases and J by 5 bases, with 13 bases between. This CDR3 has 15 amino acids. CDR1 is KGHSH and CDR2 is LQKENI in the germline V gene. CDR3 amino acids: CASSPVQERNNEQFF. The CDR3 DNA follows: TGTGCCAGCTCACCAGTGCAGGAAAGAAACAATGAGCAGTTCTTC.

The CDR3 spells CASSWAGSTSSYEQYF. CDR3 nucleotides: TGCGCCAGCAGCTGGGCGGGGAGCACCAGCTCCTACGAGCAGTACTTC. V usage is TRBV5-1 and J usage is TRBJ2-7; tentative D call: TRBD2 (6 bases). Germline CDR1 and CDR2: SGHRS and YFSETQ. The ends were cut back, 3 bases at V and 0 bases at J, with 16 bases in the middle. CDR3 length: 16 residues. Filled out from reference TRBV5-1 and TRBJ2-7, the complete variable domain reads KAGVTQTPRYLIKTRGQQVTLSCSPISGHRSVSWYQQTPGQGLQFLFEYFSETQRNKGNFPGRFSGRQFSNSRSEMNVSTLELGDSALYLCASSWAGSTSSYEQYFGPGTRLTVT.

In this sample, this clonotype turned up many times. V is TRBV5-1 and J is TRBJ1-2; no clear D. This CDR3 has 16 amino acids. V lost 0 bases and J 6 bases, leaving 18 bases between the germline ends. Per the germline V gene, CDR1 is SGHRS and CDR2 is YFSETQ. This chain's CDR3 is CASSLGLIIGANGYTF. CDR3 DNA: TGCGCCAGCAGCTTGGGCCTAATCATCGGAGCTAATGGCTACACCTTC.

The sample holds many counts of this clonotype. The V call is TRBV6-1, the J call TRBJ2-7, with D possibly matching TRBD1 (5 bases). This CDR3 is built from 13 residues. V lost 3 bases and J lost 4, with 10 bases in between. The germline gives CDR1 MNHNS, CDR2 SASEGT. The CDR3, as DNA: TGTGCCAGCAGTGAGGAGACAGCTTACGAGCAGTACTTC. Protein: CASSEETAYEQYF.

The chain combines TRBV19 with TRBJ1-1; 10 nucleotides line up with TRBD1. V trimming: 6 bases; J trimming: 11 bases; junction bases outside the gene matches: 15. Germline V gene sequence: CDR1 LNHDA, CDR2 SQIVND (reference sequence). The CDR3 sequence is 15 residues long. The CDR3 loop is CASRPPGQGSLVAFF. CDR3 DNA sequence: TGTGCCAGTAGACCCCCGGGACAGGGGAGTTTAGTGGCTTTCTTT.

In this sample, this clonotype turned up many times. J is TRBJ1-2 and V is TRBV27; D gene unclear. V gave up 6 bases and J gave up 1 base, with 24 bases separating them. Per the germline V gene, CDR1 is MNHEY and CDR2 is SMNVEV (reference sequence). CDR3 length: 18 residues. CDR3 DNA sequence: TGTGCCAGCAGCCAGAATCCTTTTTGGCAGGACTTTAACTATGGCTACACCTTC. Its protein product is CASSQNPFWQDFNYGYTF.

This clonotype has a count of ten or more. The chain's CDR3 is CASRRGTGGNYGYTF. The DNA of the CDR3 is TGTGCCAGCAGGCGCGGGACAGGGGGGAACTATGGCTACACCTTC. J is TRBJ1-2 and V is TRBV12-3 or TRBV12-4, with 11 bases fitting TRBD1. V shed 6 bases and J 2 bases; nucleotides not matched to a gene: 5. The CDR3 loop spans 15 amino acids.

This clonotype was counted ten times or more. This rearrangement joins TRBV7-2 to TRBJ2-1; TRBD2 agrees at 10 bases. After removal of 5 bases from V and 9 bases from J, the junction contained 10 bases not matched to a gene. CDR3 size: 15 residues. The germline V gene encodes CDR1 SGHTA and CDR2 FQGNSA. CDR3 in amino acids: CASSPDSGRPGEQFF. The CDR3, as DNA: TGTGCCAGCAGCCCGGATAGCGGGAGGCCGGGTGAGCAGTTCTTC.

This clonotype was detected ten times or more. The genes are TRBV3-1 and TRBJ1-2, with D tentatively TRBD1 (5 bases). Germline assignment: CDR1 LGHDT and CDR2 YNNKEL (reference sequence). CDR3 length equals 14 residues. The ends were cut back, 4 bases at V and 5 bases at J, with 14 bases in the middle. The CDR3 DNA follows: TGTGCCAGCAGCCGAACGGCGGGGCAGTATGGCTACACCTTC. The encoded protein is CASSRTAGQYGYTF. Full variable domain (rest looked up from reference TRBV3-1 and TRBJ1-2): DTAVSQTPKYLVTQMGNDKSIKCEQNLGHDTMYWYKQDSKKFLKIMFSYNNKELIINETVPNRFSPKSPDKAHLNLHINSLELGDSAVYFCASSRTAGQYGYTFGSGTRLTVV.

This clonotype turned up a few times. The gene calls are TRBV7-8 and TRBJ2-1; a weak D match, TRBD2 (6 bases). The CDR3 is made up of 16 amino acids. CDR1 is SGHVS and CDR2 is FQNEAQ in the germline V gene. Trimming cost V 5 bases and J 0 bases, with 14 bases left between them. CDR3 sequence reads: CASSLGLRRSYNEQFF. In DNA form, the CDR3 reads TGTGCCAGCAGCCTGGGACTCCGCCGCTCCTACAATGAGCAGTTCTTC.

The table lists this clonotype with many counts. This chain links TRBV7-2 with TRBJ2-3; D is unclear. Trimming removed 5 bases from V and 2 bases from J, with 8 bases in between. The germline V gene has CDR1 SGHTA and CDR2 FQGNSA. The CDR3 length is 13 residues. Here the CDR3 reads CASSPELTDTQYF. In nucleotides, the CDR3 is TGTGCCAGCAGCCCCGAGCTCACAGATACGCAGTATTTT.

This clonotype came up many times. The chain links TRBV10-3 to TRBJ2-7; 12 bases are shared with TRBD1. CDR1 ENHRY and CDR2 SYGVKD come from the germline V gene. This CDR3 comprises 17 residues. V lost 3 bases, J lost 3 bases, and 9 bases stayed unmatched. This CDR3 is CAISDSLRDRGHYEQYF. The CDR3 DNA reads as TGTGCCATCAGTGACTCTCTCCGGGACAGGGGGCACTACGAGCAGTACTTC.